Listed here are 4 T cell receptor beta chains from one sample, sequenced in a study of T cells in Graves' hyperthyroidism and ophthalmopathy. Authors of the study amplified TCR beta CDR3 regions from RNA transcripts. HTBI primers were used for first-round RT-PCR of the TCR CDR3. One entry per CDR3 protein results from TCRdb running MiXCR on the multiplex PCR reads. The sample has 450,000 to 600,000 distinct CDR3 sequences, approximately 20% seen once; the top ten hold over 45%. Sequences were obtained from blood. These TCRs come from a middle-aged man with Graves' ophthalmopathy.

This clonotype was observed many times. The chain employs TRBV5-1 and TRBJ1-1; D is perhaps TRBD1 (5 bases). The CDR3 consists of 12 residues. V was shortened by 6 bases and J by 5 bases, with 11 bases between the two germline ends. Germline CDR1 is SGHRS and CDR2 is YFSETQ. CDR3 region: CASKAGWTEAFF. For the CDR3, the DNA is TGCGCCAGCAAGGCAGGGTGGACTGAAGCTTTCTTT.

This clonotype has at least ten counts. The chain recombines TRBV12-3 or TRBV12-4 with TRBJ1-1; 7 bases map to TRBD1. With V trimmed by 6 bases and J by 0 bases, 4 bases remained unmatched. There are 14 residues in the CDR3. CDR3: CASRGDSMNTEAFF. CDR3 DNA: TGTGCCAGCAGGGGGGACAGCATGAACACTGAAGCTTTCTTT.

The chain carries TRBV19 and TRBJ2-2, with 8 nucleotides matching TRBD2. Germline CDR1 reads LNHDA; CDR2 reads SQIVND (reference sequence). J lost 7 bases, V lost 11 bases, and 12 bases had no gene match. CDR3 length equals 14 residues. CDR3 sequence reads: CASQPGGANGELFF. DNA of the CDR3: TGTGCCTCTCAACCGGGAGGGGCCAACGGGGAGCTGTTTTTT.

The chain links TRBV28 to TRBJ1-4; D unclear. CDR3 size: 14 residues. With 3 bases removed from V and 8 bases from J, the gap between germline ends came to 13 bases. CDR1 and CDR2 (germline): MDHEN, SYDVKM. The CDR3 here is CASSLRGEEEKLFF. CDR3 in DNA: TGTGCCAGCAGTTTGCGGGGAGAGGAAGAAAAACTGTTTTTT.